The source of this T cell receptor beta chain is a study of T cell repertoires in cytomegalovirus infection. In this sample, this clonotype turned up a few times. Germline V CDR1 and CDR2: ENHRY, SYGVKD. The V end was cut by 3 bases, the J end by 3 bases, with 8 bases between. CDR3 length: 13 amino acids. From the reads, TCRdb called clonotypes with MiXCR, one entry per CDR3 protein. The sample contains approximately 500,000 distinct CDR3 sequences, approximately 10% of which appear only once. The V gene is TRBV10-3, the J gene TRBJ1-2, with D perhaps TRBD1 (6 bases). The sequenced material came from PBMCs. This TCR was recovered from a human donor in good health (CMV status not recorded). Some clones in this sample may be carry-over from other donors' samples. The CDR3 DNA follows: TGTGCCATCAGTGAAAAGGGGGACTATGGCTACACCTTC. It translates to CAISEKGDYGYTF.